This T cell receptor beta chain was captured by sequencing in a study of T-cell memory formation after mild COVID-19 (dated by TCRdb to 2020 to 2022). Study-level background: Most TCR sequence clusters were specific to one of the two donors. In a couple of donors, T-cell clones that expanded and contracted after mild COVID-19 were tracked by sequencing TCRalpha and TCRbeta repertoires over time. Two young, previously healthy adult volunteers, one female and one male, were included in the cohort. Points the paper makes about the study in general: The study included only two mild cases, and larger cohorts that include severe cases with pre-infection samples were judged to be necessary. Contracting CD4+ clones appeared mostly in the CM and EM memory subsets, whereas CD8+ clones were enriched in EMRA. Balanced CD4/CD8 phenotypes were observed for clones contracting from day 15 to 85, whereas a bias towards CD4+ was observed for a second wave of clones expanding from day 15 to 37. SARS-CoV-2 specificity of the second-wave clones peaking on day 37 was not confirmed. Some responding clones were detected in pre-infection memory, which suggested that pre-existing cross-reactive memory T cells had joined the SARS-CoV-2 response.

Of note for this clonotype: Its antigen is unknown. Per-base quality was not reported, and no clone a single base away is much larger than it.

The data were produced on an Illumina NovaSeq 6000. TCRalpha and TCRbeta cDNA libraries were built by 5'RACE with constant-segment primers, adding sample barcodes and unique molecular identifiers. Trizol reagent was used to extract RNA from every sample. Library amplification was performed in two PCR steps, and a second sample barcode and Illumina TruSeq adapters were introduced in the second step. Sequencing of the libraries was done on an Illumina NovaSeq, producing 2 x 150 bp paired-end reads. Regarding the original processing steps: Demultiplexing of reads and collapsing into UMI-guided consensus sequences were performed with migec v1.2.7. Using mixcr v2.1.11, the UMI consensuses were aligned to TRA and TRB V and J templates and assembled into clonotypes. Expanded or contracted clonotypes were those called significant by both edgeR and NoisET, with noise models trained on biological replicates. For edgeR calls, a false discovery rate-adjusted p below 0.01 and a log2 fold-change threshold of 1 were applied. As an exploratory analysis of dynamics, PCA with hierarchical clustering was applied to max-normalized trajectories of the 1000 most abundant clonotypes. Separately sequenced CD4+ and CD8+ repertoires were used to assign the CD4 or CD8 phenotype of responding clones. TCRdb reanalyzed the raw reads on its own, using fastp at Q25 for trimming and MiXCR for clone calling, and kept in-frame beta chains. Identical CDR3 proteins give one entry, which carries the most common genes and DNA. The V and J calls come from TCRdb's annotation, not from the publication. This sample holds 120,000 to 150,000 distinct CDR3 sequences; about 19% were observed only once. About 2.3% of the sample comes from the top ten.

PBMCs were isolated by Ficoll-Paque density gradient centrifugation. V and J lose 0 bases and 16 bases, and a span of 16 bases separates them. Per the germline V gene (reference sequence), LGHDT is the CDR1 and YNNKEL is the CDR2. From the cysteine through the phenylalanine, the CDR3 covers 13 amino acids. The sequence is cut down to CDR3 DNA, 39 bases in frame from base 1. The chain joins TRBV3-1 to TRBJ1-5; confidence is insufficient to name the D gene. Sequences were obtained from PBMCs or a T cell subset sorted from them (not recorded which). The origin of this receptor is an adult woman who had mild COVID-19 (a few samples of this study predate the infection). The sample titles of this study are shuffled in the database, so cell type and time point are left out; the donor was told from shared clones. The CDR3 sequence is CASSQDPLSPIHF. The nucleotide sequence reads as follows: TGTGCCAGCAGCCAAGATCCGCTTTCCCCTATTCATTTT.